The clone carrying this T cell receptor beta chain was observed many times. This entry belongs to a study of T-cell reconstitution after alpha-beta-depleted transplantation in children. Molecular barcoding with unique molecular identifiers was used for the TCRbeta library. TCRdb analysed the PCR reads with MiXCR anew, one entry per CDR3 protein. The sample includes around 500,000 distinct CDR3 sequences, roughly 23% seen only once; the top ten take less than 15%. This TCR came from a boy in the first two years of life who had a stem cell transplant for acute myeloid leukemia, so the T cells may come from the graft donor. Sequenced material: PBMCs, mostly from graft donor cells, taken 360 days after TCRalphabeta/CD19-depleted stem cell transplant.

CDR3 loop: CASSPRTLQETQYF. The CDR3 coding sequence is TGTGCCAGCAGCCCCCGGACTCTCCAAGAGACCCAGTACTTC. This sequence joins TRBV3-1 and TRBJ2-5; maybe TRBD2 (5 bases). The CDR3 runs 14 residues. Germline lookup yields CDR1 LGHDT and CDR2 YNNKEL (reference sequence). V was clipped by 4 bases and J by 1 base, with 10 bases between them.